These 21 T cell receptor beta chains were all obtained from the same sample, sequenced in a study of T cells in Graves' hyperthyroidism and ophthalmopathy. The TCR beta CDR3 regions underwent amplification using RNA transcripts as the source. When the TCR CDR3 underwent first-round RT-PCR, the HTBI primer set was used. TCRdb analysed the multiplex PCR reads with MiXCR anew, one entry per CDR3 protein. Among hundreds of thousands of distinct CDR3 sequences listed, around 39% were seen once. The sample comprised blood. The receptors come from a man younger than 35 with Graves' hyperthyroidism.

This clonotype was counted at least ten times. The chain is built from TRBV9 and TRBJ2-2; unclear D gene. The CDR3 loop spans 11 amino acids. From germline, CDR1 is SGDLS and CDR2 YYNGEE. The V gene lost 6 bases and the J gene lost 4 bases, with 4 bases spanning the gap. CDR3 DNA sequence: TGTGCCAGCACCCTCACCGGGGAGCTGTTTTTT. It yields the protein CASTLTGELFF. The full variable domain, with the rest looked up from reference TRBV9 and TRBJ2-2, is DSGVTQTPKHLITATGQRVTLRCSPRSGDLSVYWYQQSLDQGLQFLIQYYNGEERAKGNILERFSAQQFPDLHSELNLSSLELGDSALYFCASTLTGELFFGEGSRLTVL.

This clonotype was seen more than once but under ten times. The rearrangement joins TRBV12-3 or TRBV12-4 to TRBJ1-5; D is undetermined. The CDR3 spans 17 residues. The V gene lost 1 base and the J gene lost 2 bases, with 15 bases spanning the gap. In nucleotides, the CDR3 is TGTGCCAGCAGTTTAGAGCGGTTAGGGAATGGCAATCAGCCCCAGCATTTT. Its translation: CASSLERLGNGNQPQHF.

This clonotype was recorded at least ten times. One end of the junction fails to match germline, which may point to a read error. The chain employs TRBV12-3 or TRBV12-4 and TRBJ1-2; 8 nucleotides match TRBD1. The CDR3 is 13 amino acids. The CDR3 DNA reads as TGTGCCAGTAGTTTACAGGGGGATTATGGCTACACCTTC. Amino acids: CASSLQGDYGYTF.

This chain uses TRBV2 with TRBJ2-5; 8 nucleotides line up with TRBD1. The CDR3 spans 14 residues. V shed 4 bases, J shed 4 bases, and the junction held 5 bases outside the gene matches. The germline gives CDR1 SNHLY, CDR2 FYNNEI. CDR3 residues: CASSGTGTGETQYF. Written as DNA, the CDR3 is TGTGCCAGCAGTGGGACAGGGACTGGAGAGACCCAGTACTTC.

As concerns this clonotype: A much more abundant neighbour one base away suggests this may be a read error. The rearrangement links TRBV29-1 to TRBJ2-2; D unresolved. CDR1 is SQVTM, CDR2 ANQGSEA, per germline. Trimming stripped 1 base from V and 4 bases from J, with 10 bases between. There are 14 residues in the CDR3. The CDR3 DNA is TGCAGCGTTGAAGCGGGCGGCGGCACCGGGGAGCTGTTTTTT. As protein: CSVEAGGGTGELFF.

V and J are TRBV12-3 or TRBV12-4 and TRBJ1-5; D is unclear. Deletions cut 1 base from V and 0 bases from J, with 10 bases between. The CDR3 length is 16 residues. The chain's CDR3 is CASSLDRGNSNQPQHF. The CDR3 nucleotides read TGTGCCAGCAGTTTAGATAGAGGGAATAGCAATCAGCCCCAGCATTTT.

Remarks on this clonotype: The junction and the germline gene differ at one end; a read error may be behind it. The gene calls are TRBV5-1 and TRBJ2-7; D gene uncertain. CDR3 length: 13 amino acids. From germline, CDR1 is SGHRS and CDR2 YFSETQ. CDR3 amino acids: CASSPEGLREQYF. The CDR3 DNA reads as TGTGCCAGCAGCCCTGAAGGGCTGCGGGAGCAGTACTTC. Combining the CDR3 with reference TRBV5-1 and TRBJ2-7 gives the whole variable domain KAGVTQTPRYLIKTRGQQVTLSCSPISGHRSVSWYQQTPGQGLQFLFEYFSETQRNKGNFPGRFSGRQFSNSRSEMNVSTLELGDSALYLCASSPEGLREQYFGPGTRLTVT.

V gene TRBV29-1 combines with J gene TRBJ1-2; possibly TRBD1 for D (5 bases). Germline-derived CDR1 and CDR2 are SQVTM and ANQGSEA. V was cut by 6 bases and J by 0 bases, with 17 bases left in between. This CDR3 spans 15 amino acids. The CDR3 DNA is TGCAGCGTCTCCGGGACTGTTTTAGCTAACTATGGCTACACCTTC. Its translation: CSVSGTVLANYGYTF. Based on the CDR3 plus reference TRBV29-1 and TRBJ1-2, the full variable domain is SAVISQKPSRDICQRGTSLTIQCQVDSQVTMMFWYRQQPGQSLTLIATANQGSEATYESGFVIDKFPISRPNLTFSTLTVSNMSPEDSSIYLCSVSGTVLANYGYTFGSGTRLTVV.

Of note for this clonotype: The CDR3 does not end in the conserved phenylalanine or tryptophan, so this is likely a read error. The DNA is omitted, as the CDR3 cannot be located on it reliably, and the CDR3 follows TCRdb's listing. V is TRBV29-1 and J is TRBJ1-3. The CDR3 spans 8 amino acids, including both terminal residues. Germline CDR1 SQVTM, CDR2 ANQGSEA. The CDR3 region is CSGGRSST.

The rearrangement uses TRBV9 and TRBJ1-1; D call uncertain. Germline values: CDR1 SGDLS, CDR2 YYNGEE. The CDR3 is 14 residues long. Trimming left V 5 bases short and J 0 bases short, with 11 bases between. As DNA, the CDR3 is TGTGCCAGCAGAAAAGAGCGGATGAACACTGAAGCTTTCTTT. This encodes CASRKERMNTEAFF.

The V gene is TRBV7-9, the J gene TRBJ1-2; D is possibly TRBD1 (6 bases). The CDR3 has 14 amino acids. V shed 5 bases and J shed 8 bases, with 18 bases lying between them. Germline-derived CDR1 and CDR2 are SEHNR and FQNEAQ (reference sequence). This CDR3 is CASSLVGGREGYTF. The CDR3 nucleotides are TGTGCCAGCAGCCTCGTCGGGGGGCGGGAAGGCTACACCTTC.

The sample holds a few counts of this clonotype. The chain is built from TRBV7-2 and TRBJ1-2, with D possibly matching TRBD1 (5 bases). The CDR3 has 16 amino acids. Germline CDR1 is SGHTA and CDR2 is FQGNSA. Trimming removed 4 bases at V and 4 bases at J, with 19 bases between. CDR3 region: CASSSARGPIGYGYTF. The CDR3 DNA sequence: TGTGCCAGCAGCTCCGCCCGGGGACCTATCGGCTATGGCTACACCTTC. Combining the CDR3 with reference TRBV7-2 and TRBJ1-2 gives the whole variable domain GAGVSQSPSNKVTEKGKDVELRCDPISGHTALYWYRQSLGQGLEFLIYFQGNSAPDKSGLPSDRFSAERTGGSVSTLTIQRTQQEDSAVYLCASSSARGPIGYGYTFGSGTRLTVV.

About this clonotype itself: This may arise from a read error, as a much more abundant clone is one base away. The chain couples TRBV2 to TRBJ1-5; weak D call: TRBD1 (5 bases). V dropped 7 bases and J dropped 0 bases, with 16 bases sitting between them. CDR1 and CDR2 from the germline V gene are SNHLY and FYNNEI. The CDR3 is made up of 16 amino acids. CDR3 region: CASTEGPGYSNQPQHF. The CDR3 nucleotides are TGTGCCAGCACCGAGGGGCCTGGCTATAGCAATCAGCCCCAGCATTTT.

The table lists this clonotype with many counts. The chain has TRBV7-9 and TRBJ2-6, with unresolved D. Germline V gene data show CDR1 as SEHNR and CDR2 as FQNEAQ (reference sequence). Trimming left V 3 bases short and J 6 bases short, with 12 bases between. The CDR3 loop spans 15 amino acids. CDR3 nucleotide sequence: TGTGCCAGCAGCTTCAAGGACCGCGAGGCCAACGTCCTGACTTTC. It encodes CASSFKDREANVLTF.

This clonotype was detected a few times. The chain combines TRBV5-8 with TRBJ2-7; D gene ambiguous. Trimming shortened V by 3 bases and J by 3 bases, and 10 bases separated the two germline ends. Germline V gene lookup returns CDR1 SGHTS and CDR2 YDEGEE. The length of the CDR3 is 13 residues. CDR3: CASSWAVGYEQYF. Here the CDR3 DNA reads TGTGCCAGCAGCTGGGCCGTTGGCTACGAGCAGTACTTC.

The chain is built from TRBV7-9 and TRBJ1-1; D is possibly TRBD1 (5 bases). V was shortened by 5 bases and J by 7 bases, with 17 bases between the two germline ends. The germline V gene has CDR1 SEHNR and CDR2 FQNEAQ (reference sequence). There are 14 residues in the CDR3. The CDR3 region has the DNA TGTGCCAGCAGCCGCGGGGCAGGGCCGGATGAAGCTTTCTTT. Its translation is CASSRGAGPDEAFF.

This clonotype was observed a handful of times. This sequence joins TRBV7-6 and TRBJ2-5; 11 bases fit TRBD2. The germline CDR1 and CDR2 sequences are SGHVS and FNYEAQ. Trimming at V came to 2 bases and at J to 3 bases, leaving 11 bases not matched to a gene. CDR3 length: 18 amino acids. CDR3 bases: TGTGCCAGCAGCTTAACCATAGGGGTACTAGCGGGAGAAGAGACCCAGTACTTC. It translates to CASSLTIGVLAGEETQYF.

This clonotype came up many times. The rearrangement joins TRBV2 to TRBJ1-1; the D is unclear. The CDR3 is 15 amino acids. Deletions cut 2 bases from V and 0 bases from J, with 10 bases between. Germline-derived CDR1 and CDR2 are SNHLY and FYNNEI. CDR3 sequence (DNA): TGTGCCAGCAGTGAATACGTGGGCATGAACACTGAAGCTTTCTTT. Its translation is CASSEYVGMNTEAFF.

This clonotype was seen only once. This sequence may be a read error, since a much larger clone differs from it by one base. The gene calls are TRBV10-3 and TRBJ1-6; no reliable D call. There are 13 residues in the CDR3. Germline V gene sequence: CDR1 ENHRY, CDR2 SYGVKD. The V and J ends lost 11 bases and 8 bases respectively, with 16 bases between them. CDR3 in amino acids: CAGSYLPDSPLHF. In DNA form, the CDR3 reads TGTGCCGGCAGTTACCTACCGGATTCACCCCTCCACTTT.

For this clonotype: With a much larger clone just one base away, this may be a read error. The chain couples TRBV5-8 to TRBJ2-7; 9 bases are a match to TRBD1. V shed 2 bases, J shed 5 bases, and the junction held 5 bases outside the gene matches. CDR1 is SGHTS, CDR2 YDEGEE, per germline. This CDR3 contains 14 residues. The CDR3 DNA sequence: TGTGCCAGCAGCTTCGGGACAGGGAACCACGAGCAGTACTTC. Protein sequence: CASSFGTGNHEQYF.

This clonotype was seen ten or more times. The genes are TRBV7-9 and TRBJ1-6, with D uncertain. V gave up 3 bases and J gave up 0 bases, with 6 bases separating them. The CDR3 extends over 15 amino acids. Germline V gives CDR1 SEHNR, CDR2 FQNEAQ (reference sequence). The CDR3 DNA sequence: TGTGCCAGCAGCTTTGGTAGCTCCTATAATTCACCCCTCCACTTT. Its protein is CASSFGSSYNSPLHF.